What follows are 3 T cell receptor beta chains derived from one specimen sequenced in a study of T cells after yellow fever vaccination (dated by TCRdb to the late 2010s). The library relied on 5' RACE. The listed sequencing device is Illumina NovaSeq 6000. In TCRdb, the public reads were trimmed at Q25 with fastp and aligned with MiXCR, with productive beta chains retained. Identical CDR3 protein sequences are pooled into one entry, listed with their most common genes and DNA. For this sample the table gives some 400,000 distinct CDR3 sequences, of which roughly 20% were detected only once. The ten largest clones represent over 15% of the sample. The label giving this sample's treatment or condition can be read as: live attenuated yellow fever vaccine strain. The source was PBMCs, collected before the yellow fever booster vaccination. These TCRs come from a man in his late teens or twenties who received the YFV17D yellow fever vaccine.

This clonotype was seen only a few times. V is TRBV20-1 and J is TRBJ2-5; 8 bases align to TRBD2. Germline V CDR1 and CDR2: DFQATT, SNEGSKA (reference sequence). The length of the CDR3 is 14 residues. The trim removed 5 bases at V and 2 bases at J, leaving 7 bases unmatched. The CDR3 here is CSAGLAGIQETQYF. The CDR3, as DNA: TGCAGTGCTGGACTAGCAGGAATTCAAGAGACCCAGTACTTC.

This clonotype was detected a few times. The chain links TRBV5-1 to TRBJ1-6; 9 nucleotides agree with TRBD1. The V gene's germline CDR1 is SGHRS and CDR2 YFSETQ. J was trimmed by 7 bases and V by 4 bases; bases with no gene match: 6. The CDR3 contains 15 residues. This CDR3 is CASSGLGQGNSPLHF. The CDR3 DNA reads as TGCGCCAGCAGCGGCCTGGGACAGGGCAATTCACCCCTCCACTTT.

This chain connects TRBV11-2 to TRBJ2-1; 7 bases fit TRBD1. The CDR3 contains 16 residues. In germline, CDR1 is SGHAT, CDR2 FQNNGV. J gave up 2 bases and V 5 bases, and 9 bases lay outside the gene matches. CDR3 residues: CASSLTRQGTYNEQFF. The CDR3 DNA sequence: TGTGCCAGCAGCCTCACGCGACAGGGTACCTACAATGAGCAGTTCTTC.